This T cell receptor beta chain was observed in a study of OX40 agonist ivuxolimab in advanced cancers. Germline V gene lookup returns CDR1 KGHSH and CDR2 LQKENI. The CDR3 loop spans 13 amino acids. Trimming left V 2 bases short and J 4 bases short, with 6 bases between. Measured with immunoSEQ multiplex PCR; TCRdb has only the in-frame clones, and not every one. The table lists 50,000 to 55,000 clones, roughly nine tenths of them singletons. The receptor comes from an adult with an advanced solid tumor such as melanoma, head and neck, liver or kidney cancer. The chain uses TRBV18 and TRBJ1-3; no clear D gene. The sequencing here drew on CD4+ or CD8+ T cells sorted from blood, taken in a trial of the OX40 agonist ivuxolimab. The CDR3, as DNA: TGTGCCAGCTCACCAGGGCCCGGAAACACCATATATTTT. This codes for CASSPGPGNTIYF.